This note documents a single T cell receptor beta chain sequence. This clone was detected once. Its specific antigen is unknown. No much larger clonotype is one base removed from it; base qualities were not supplied. The germline V gene provides CDR1 SGHTA and CDR2 FQGTGA. V is reduced by 5 bases and J by 0 bases, leaving a spacing of 13 bases between them. The CDR3 has 16 amino acids, counting the end cysteine and phenylalanine. Here the CDR3 DNA is all that survives: 48 bases in frame from base 1. The donors were healthy, HIV-negative adults with no recently reported acute infections or vaccinations. All donors were Caucasian adults living in Nashville, Tennessee, USA. Magnetic negative selection was used to enrich CD4+ T cells, after which naive cells were positively selected on CD45RA and the negative fraction became the memory subset. Blood was collected by leukapheresis, and PBMCs were isolated by Ficoll-Histopaque density gradient centrifugation and then cryopreserved in liquid nitrogen vapor phase. Purity and quantity of every magnetically sorted T cell population were checked by analytical flow cytometry. Each sorted fraction had its genomic DNA isolated and then quantified by UV absorbance on a Nanodrop 2000c.

This entry is derived from a study of shared clonotypes between healthy human individuals (TCRdb year 2020). About the study as a whole: The cohort comprised two women and three men aged 18 to 49 years. Per donor, leukapheresis produced somewhere between about 0.9 and 10 billion PBMCs. For each donor, CD4 naive and CD4 memory were each given three plates, CD8 naive was given two plates, and CD8 memory was given one plate. To estimate repertoire size and how much clonotype sharing occurs between individuals, the study deeply sequenced the blood TCR repertoires of several healthy adults. To increase sequencing depth and limit assay-specific biases, TCR repertoire library preparation and sequencing were carried out by different laboratories using diverse techniques.

TCR CDR3 regions were amplified from genomic DNA by multiplex PCR using the deep immunoSEQ assay. Extracted genomic DNA from each cell subset was distributed evenly across all wells of several immunoSEQ 96-well plates, and each plate was treated as a replicate. Each replicate PCR for sorted subsets received roughly 0.2 ug genomic DNA, equal to tens of thousands of T cell genomes. Purified libraries were quantified with a Qubit 3.0 fluorometer, sized on a Bioanalyzer 2100, and re-quantified with the KAPA Library Quantification kit. Every immunoSEQ 96-well plate was sequenced on a dedicated single-read 150-cycle Illumina NextSeq 550 flow cell. In the original analysis: Because only junctional sequences without quality scores were contained in the immunoSEQ output, filtering matching that applied to full-length reads could not be performed. Sequences were annotated with PyIR, a Python wrapper for IgBLAST v1.9, using IMGT germline references to assign V/J genes and CDR3. Reads were filtered out if the reads had weak V/J assignments (E-value above 1e-6), no CDR3, stop codons, out-of-frame junctions, or ambiguous translated residues. V3J clonotypes were defined by identical inferred V gene, J gene, and CDR3 amino acid sequence. Percentage overlap between repertoires was calculated by dividing the number of shared unique clonotypes by the size of the smaller repertoire. Three approaches were used to assess repertoire richness: RTK rarefaction, the Chao1 estimator, and Recon v2.1 estimates of unobserved clonotypes. Generation probabilities for all TCRbeta clonotypes obtained by the gDNA method from a handful of donors were computed using OLGA. Drawn from immuneACCESS, this table holds only the in-frame rearrangements with V and J called that TCRdb kept. Clones are partly lost; checked studies trace under half to an unresolved V gene and leave the rest unexplained. D and trimming were read from the DNA, whereas the V and J calls and clone size are those reported in that table. This sample comprises 1.4 million or so clones, 97% to 99% of them detected only once. The biggest ten clones account for under 0.45% of the sample.

On the study overall, not on this receptor specifically: Sampling was limited to blood, and TCR repertoires in tissue likely differ from TCR repertoires in blood. Because the study included only a small number of donors, the genetic and exposure-history diversity represented was limited. Pairwise subsampling indicated that sequencing depth was expected to affect the degree of clonotype sharing among donors. Compared with non-shared clonotypes, the clonotypes found in all four sorted-subset donors had higher generation probabilities. Larger estimated clonotype richness was generally found for naive subsets than for memory subsets. Sharing across a few donors was observed for 4.5% to 6.5% of naive CD4, around 3.5% of naive CD8, around 2.5% of memory CD4, and about 0.4% of memory CD8 clonotypes. Even with the large sequencing depth, rarefaction of the sorted-subset datasets indicated that sequencing was incomplete.

The sample consisted of naive CD4+ T cells sorted from blood. What the cell subset or site label conveys for this sample: CD45RA+ positively selected. The chain was built from TRBV7-3 and TRBJ2-2; the D gene assignment is ambiguous. The receptor's source is a man aged 25 to 40 in good health. The nucleotide sequence reads as follows: TGTGCCAGCAGCGCGCGCACTGGCACGAACACCGGGGAGCTGTTTTTT. Its protein product is CASSARTGTNTGELFF.